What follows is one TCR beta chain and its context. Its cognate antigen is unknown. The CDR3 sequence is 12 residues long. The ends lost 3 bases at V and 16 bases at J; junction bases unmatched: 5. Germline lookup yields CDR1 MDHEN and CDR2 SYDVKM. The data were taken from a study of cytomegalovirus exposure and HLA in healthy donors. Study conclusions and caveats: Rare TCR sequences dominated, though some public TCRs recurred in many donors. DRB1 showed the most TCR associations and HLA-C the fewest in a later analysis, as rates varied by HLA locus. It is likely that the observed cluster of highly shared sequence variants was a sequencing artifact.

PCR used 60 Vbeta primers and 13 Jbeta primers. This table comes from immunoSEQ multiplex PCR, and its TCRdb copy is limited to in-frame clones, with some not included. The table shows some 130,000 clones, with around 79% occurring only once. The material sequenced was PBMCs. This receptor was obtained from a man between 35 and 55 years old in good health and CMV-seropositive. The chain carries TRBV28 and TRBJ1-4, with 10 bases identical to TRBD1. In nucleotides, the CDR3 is TGTGCCAGCAGTTTCTCGGGACAGGGGCAGTTTTTT. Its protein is CASSFSGQGQFF.